The source of this TCR beta chain is a study of T-cell reconstitution after alpha-beta-depleted transplantation in children (dated by TCRdb to about 2016). Study-wide context: Using TCR repertoire profiling, the study followed T-cell immune reconstitution in a quantitative way in children after TCRalphabeta/CD19-depleted allogeneic hematopoietic cell transplantation.

Receptor amplification or capture employed PCR. Sequencing was performed on an Illumina HiSeq 2500. To normalize quantification of the TCRbeta repertoire, the TCR libraries were built with molecular barcoding that relied on unique molecular identifiers. Through fastp at Q25 and MiXCR, TCRdb rebuilt clones from the public reads, retaining in-frame beta chains. Rows merge per CDR3 protein into single entries with the most common DNA and genes. The sample includes 420,000 or so distinct CDR3 sequences, with roughly 10% observed a single time. 4.5% to 6% of the sample lies in the top ten. Concerning this clonotype: It has no known antigen specificity. Base-call qualities are not available, and no considerably larger clone is one nucleotide away.

Trimming at the junction amounts to 3 bases on V and 5 bases on J, and the germline ends lie 14 bases apart. Measured from the cysteine to the phenylalanine, the CDR3 is 15 residues long. CDR3 DNA only is kept here, 45 bases in frame from base 1. The material was PBMCs from the stem cell graft donor, obtained from the stem cell graft. This sequence uses TRBV12-3 or TRBV12-4 and TRBJ1-5; a tentative D call is TRBD1 (5 bases match). The TCR was taken from a human donor who donated a stem cell graft to a child with acute myeloid leukemia. The CDR3 reads as follows: CASSLGRGGDQPQHF. The DNA sequence is given as TGTGCCAGCAGTTTGGGACGGGGAGGCGATCAGCCCCAGCATTTT.